Below, 20 T cell receptor beta chains from the same sample are listed, as sequenced in a study of blood T cell repertoires in COVID-19. The protocol was immunoSEQ multiplex PCR, while the TCRdb copy is restricted to in-frame clones and leaves out a portion. The sample consists of 130,000 to 150,000 clones, approximately 90% of them appearing once. Sequenced input: peripheral blood. The source of these receptors is a woman between 40 and 50 years old with acute or convalescent COVID-19.

This clone was counted once. The V call is TRBV11-3, the J call TRBJ2-2, with 11 positions matching TRBD2. V shed 5 bases, J shed 2 bases, and the junction held 4 bases outside the gene matches. There are 16 residues in the CDR3. Germline values: CDR1 SGHNT, CDR2 YENEEA. DNA of the CDR3: TGTGCCAGCAGCGACGGGACTAGCGGAAACACCGGGGAGCTGTTTTTT. Translating it yields CASSDGTSGNTGELFF.

The chain links TRBV3-1 (or the pseudogene TRBV3-2) to TRBJ2-2, with 8 bases fitting TRBD1. V lost 5 bases to trimming and J lost 3 bases; unmatched junction nucleotides: 5. The germline V gene has CDR1 LGHDT and CDR2 YNNKEL (reference sequence). This CDR3 is 15 amino acids long. CDR3 region: CASSSPGQDTGELFF. CDR3 DNA: TGTGCCAGCAGCAGTCCGGGACAGGACACCGGGGAGCTGTTTTTT.

The genes are TRBV19 and TRBJ1-5, with a tentative D call TRBD1 (5 bases). V dropped 4 bases and J dropped 0 bases, with 10 bases sitting between them. CDR3 length equals 15 residues. The germline CDR1 and CDR2 sequences are LNHDA and SQIVND (reference sequence). Here the CDR3 reads CASSTGGYSNQPQHF. CDR3 DNA: TGTGCCAGTAGTACCGGGGGATATAGCAATCAGCCCCAGCATTTT.

This clone was found a few times. J is TRBJ1-2 and V is TRBV4-3; D possibly corresponds to TRBD1 (6 bases). Trimming took off 4 bases at V and 2 bases at J, with 14 bases between the two ends. This CDR3 region has 15 residues. CDR1 is LGHNA and CDR2 is YSLEER in the germline V gene. For the CDR3, the DNA is TGCGCCAGCAGCCCCCGGCGGGGGGCGAACTATGGCTACACCTTC. It specifies CASSPRRGANYGYTF.

V gene TRBV29-1 combines with J gene TRBJ2-7; the match to TRBD2 covers 10 bases. The V gene's germline CDR1 is SQVTM and CDR2 ANQGSEA. The CDR3 sequence is 13 residues long. Trimming at V came to 5 bases and at J to 3 bases, leaving 4 bases not matched to a gene. CDR3 coding DNA: TGCAGCGTTCTAGCGGGAGATGGCTACGAGCAGTACTTC. This sequence encodes CSVLAGDGYEQYF.

The J gene is TRBJ2-7, the V gene TRBV28, with TRBD1 as a possible D gene (6 bases). The CDR3 sequence is 17 residues long. The V end was cut by 6 bases, the J end by 7 bases, with 28 bases between. In germline, CDR1 is MDHEN, CDR2 SYDVKM. This chain's CDR3 is CASSRRLPGHTYEEQYF. The DNA for the CDR3 is TGTGCCAGCAGCCGAAGATTACCGGGACATACTTACGAAGAGCAGTACTTC.

Only one count was recorded for this clone. The chain couples TRBV27 to TRBJ2-7; 11 bases are a match to TRBD1. The CDR3 has 15 amino acids. Trimming removed 6 bases from V and 4 bases from J; junction bases left unmatched: 8. CDR1 and CDR2 (germline): MNHEY, SMNVEV (reference sequence). The CDR3 protein is CASSNAGTGGYEQYF. CDR3 nucleotide sequence: TGTGCCAGCAGCAACGCCGGGACAGGGGGGTACGAGCAGTACTTC.

The rearrangement uses TRBV5-1 and TRBJ1-5; D remains ambiguous. CDR1 and CDR2 (germline): SGHRS, YFSETQ. There are 14 residues in the CDR3. V was cut by 1 base and J by 2 bases, with 7 bases left in between. Here the CDR3 DNA reads TGCGCCAGCAGCTTGCACGGTGGCAATCAGCCCCAGCATTTT. Encoded protein: CASSLHGGNQPQHF.

The V gene is TRBV3-1 (or the pseudogene TRBV3-2), the J gene TRBJ1-6, with TRBD1 as a possible D gene (6 bases). Germline CDR1 is LGHDT and CDR2 is YNNKEL (reference sequence). V gave up 1 base and J gave up 9 bases, with 13 bases separating them. This CDR3 contains 15 residues. The CDR3 bases are TGTGCCAGCAGCCAAGTGGACAGAGACAGTTCACCCCTCCACTTT. The encoded protein is CASSQVDRDSSPLHF.

The gene calls are TRBV10-3 and TRBJ1-3, with TRBD1 identical over 9 bases. Germline CDR1 ENHRY, CDR2 SYGVKD. With V trimmed by 8 bases and J by 8 bases, 7 bases remained unmatched. The CDR3 extends over 13 amino acids. CDR3 in amino acids: CAIARTGDDTIYF. The CDR3 DNA follows: TGTGCCATCGCCCGGACAGGGGATGACACCATATATTTT.

V usage is TRBV19 and J usage is TRBJ1-1; D is uncertain. Germline V gives CDR1 LNHDA, CDR2 SQIVND (reference sequence). V lost 3 bases and J 4 bases, leaving 12 bases between the germline ends. The length of the CDR3 is 14 residues. The CDR3 bases are TGTGCCAGTAGTATGGGTGAGAGGTTCACTGAAGCTTTCTTT. This gives the protein CASSMGERFTEAFF.

This clone appeared a few times. This chain joins TRBV19 and TRBJ1-2, with TRBD1 matching over 8 bases. V lost 5 bases, J lost 6 bases, and 5 bases stayed unmatched. This CDR3 is 13 amino acids long. Germline V gene lookup returns CDR1 LNHDA and CDR2 SQIVND (reference sequence). The CDR3 reads CASSVQGAHGYTF. In nucleotides, the CDR3 is TGTGCCAGTAGTGTCCAGGGGGCGCATGGCTACACCTTC.

The J gene is TRBJ1-1, the V gene TRBV21-1; the table assigns TRBD1, which was not confirmed against the DNA. TRBV21-1 is deemed a pseudogene. The CDR3 is 14 amino acids. In nucleotides, the CDR3 is TGTGCCAGCATCCTAAGACAGGGGAACACTGAAGCTTTCTTT. Its protein product is CASILRQGNTEAFF.

CDR3 nucleotides: TGTGCCAGCAGTTTCCTGGGGCTGAGGGGCTACACCTTC. Translated: CASSFLGLRGYTF. This chain joins TRBV12-3 or TRBV12-4 and TRBJ1-2, with D perhaps matching TRBD1 (5 bases). V lost 3 bases and J 8 bases, leaving 13 bases between the germline ends. There are 13 residues in the CDR3.

The chain employs TRBV7-9 and TRBJ1-5, with 8 bases fitting TRBD1. V lost 5 bases to trimming and J lost 0 bases; unmatched junction nucleotides: 3. Germline CDR1 and CDR2: SEHNR and FQNEAQ (reference sequence). The CDR3 consists of 15 residues. CDR3 bases: TGTGCCAGCAGCCCCGGGACAGGTAGCAATCAGCCCCAGCATTTT. Its translation: CASSPGTGSNQPQHF.

This chain links TRBV7-9 with TRBJ1-2; D is ambiguous. CDR1 SEHNR and CDR2 FQNEAQ come from the germline V gene (reference sequence). Trimming shortened V by 7 bases and J by 0 bases, and 15 bases separated the two germline ends. The CDR3 length is 15 residues. The CDR3 loop reads CASNSAALANYGYTF. The CDR3 DNA sequence: TGTGCCAGCAACTCGGCGGCCTTAGCTAACTATGGCTACACCTTC.

The V gene is TRBV19, the J gene TRBJ1-2, with D maybe TRBD1 (6 bases). This CDR3 has 13 residues. Looked up from germline, CDR1 is LNHDA and CDR2 is SQIVND (reference sequence). With 5 bases removed from V and 4 bases from J, the gap between germline ends came to 11 bases. In DNA form, the CDR3 reads TGTGCCAGTAGTGAACAGGGAGTCTATGGCTACACCTTC. Amino acid sequence: CASSEQGVYGYTF. Full variable domain (missing parts from reference TRBV19 and TRBJ1-2): DGGITQSPKYLFRKEGQNVTLSCEQNLNHDAMYWYRQDPGQGLRLIYYSQIVNDFQKGDIAEGYSVSREKKESFPLTVTSAQKNPTAFYLCASSEQGVYGYTFGSGTRLTVV.

This chain uses TRBV6-2 or TRBV6-3 with TRBJ2-3; 11 positions agree with TRBD2. V lost 4 bases, J lost 5 bases, and 11 bases stayed unmatched. This CDR3 spans 17 amino acids. From germline, CDR1 is MNHEY and CDR2 SVGEGT. CDR3 region: CASSSPLLAGEGDTQYF. In DNA, the CDR3 is TGTGCCAGCAGTTCTCCCTTACTAGCGGGAGAAGGAGATACGCAGTATTTT.

This chain joins TRBV5-8 and TRBJ1-2; 9 bases match TRBD1. J lost 4 bases, V lost 3 bases, and 7 bases had no gene match. The CDR3 is 15 residues long. CDR1 SGHTS and CDR2 YDEGEE come from the germline V gene. The CDR3, as DNA: TGTGCCAGCAGCTATCCGACAGGGGGATTCTATGGCTACACCTTC. Protein sequence: CASSYPTGGFYGYTF. Supplemented by reference TRBV5-8 and TRBJ1-2, the full variable domain reads EAGVTQSPTHLIKTRGQQATLRCSPISGHTSVYWYQQALGLGLQFLLWYDEGEERNRGNFPPRFSGRQFPNYSSELNVNALELEDSALYLCASSYPTGGFYGYTFGSGTRLTVV.

This sequence joins TRBV4-3 and TRBJ1-2; maybe TRBD1 (6 bases). V lost 0 bases, J lost 3 bases, and 11 bases lay in between. Germline-derived CDR1 and CDR2 are LGHNA and YSLEER. CDR3 length: 15 amino acids. CDR3 sequence reads: CASSQDDRNYYGYTF. DNA for the CDR3: TGCGCCAGCAGCCAAGATGACAGGAATTACTATGGCTACACCTTC.